This T cell receptor (beta chain) was retrieved from a study of regulatory T cells in long-lasting Graves disease. This clonotype was detected many times. Combining iRepertoire HTBI primers with Arm-PCR of CDR3 regions, the authors built TCR beta libraries. MiXCR was run by TCRdb on the multiplex PCR reads, yielding one entry per CDR3 protein. The profile shows a few hundred thousand distinct CDR3 sequences, roughly 21% of them singletons. Time point: persistent/refractory GD, antithyroid drugs over 5 years with positive TRAb. The TCR library used RNA extracted from PBMCs. The CDR3 extends over 13 amino acids. Germline CDR1 DFQATT, CDR2 SNEGSKA (reference sequence). V lost 0 bases and J 0 bases, leaving 3 bases between the germline ends.

The sequence came from a female donor with Graves disease. The sample here was peripheral blood mononuclear cells (PBMCs), taken when the disease was refractory, from a patient treated with antithyroid drugs. V and J are TRBV20-1 and TRBJ1-5; D not certain. The CDR3 nucleotides are TGCAGTGCTAGAGATGATAGCAATCAGCCCCAGCATTTT. Translating it yields CSARDDSNQPQHF.